The entry below describes one T cell receptor beta chain. Its matching antigen is unknown. The sample holds other DNA sequences that translate to the same CDR3. Clones were sequenced by immunoSEQ multiplex PCR, and TCRdb holds only the in-frame ones, with some missing. The sample consists of 95,000 to 120,000 clones, 90% of them appearing once. The CDR3 runs to 15 residues. J lost 4 bases, V lost 0 bases, and 1 base had no gene match. The germline V gene has CDR1 SGHRS and CDR2 YFSETQ. This entry comes from a study of Tregs in tolerant kidney transplant recipients. Study-level points and caveats: Expanding Tregs on activated donor B cells appeared to best identify donor-specific TCRbeta clones.

Source: CD4+ T cells from blood, taken before the transplant. The rearrangement uses TRBV5-1 and TRBJ2-3; 11 nucleotides line up with TRBD2. The source of this sequence is a human donor who received a combined kidney and bone marrow transplant. The CDR3 protein is CASSLVLAGADTQYF. The CDR3 DNA follows: TGCGCCAGCAGCTTGGTACTAGCGGGGGCAGATACGCAGTATTTT.